These 7 T cell receptor beta chains were all obtained from the same sample, sequenced in a study of T cell responses to AZD1222 COVID-19 vaccine. Produced via immunoSEQ multiplex PCR; TCRdb's table is partial and in-frame only. The sample records about 180,000 clones, 80% to 90% being singletons. The sample here was peripheral blood, taken 28 days after the second dose of the MenACWY control vaccine. The receptor set was obtained from an adult who received the MenACWY meningococcal vaccine as a control.

The genes are TRBV6-6 and TRBJ2-7; D may be TRBD2 (6 bases). The CDR3 spans 15 residues. CDR1 MNHNY and CDR2 SVGAGI come from the germline V gene (reference sequence). The germline V and J ends were trimmed by 6 bases and 1 base, with 16 bases remaining between them. CDR3 region: CASRGPGVGSYEQYF. The CDR3 DNA reads TGTGCCAGCAGAGGACCGGGGGTCGGGTCCTACGAGCAGTACTTC.

V is TRBV27 and J is TRBJ2-5, with D possibly being TRBD2 (5 bases). Germline V gene lookup returns CDR1 MNHEY and CDR2 SMNVEV (reference sequence). V dropped 0 bases and J dropped 4 bases, with 21 bases sitting between them. This CDR3 region has 18 residues. CDR3 sequence reads: CASSLSMVRGRTGETQYF. CDR3 sequence (DNA): TGTGCCAGCAGTTTATCTATGGTCCGGGGTCGGACGGGAGAGACCCAGTACTTC.

The chain uses TRBV15 and TRBJ2-1; 10 bases fit TRBD1. The germline gives CDR1 LNHNV, CDR2 YYDKDF (reference sequence). J was trimmed by 6 bases and V by 5 bases; bases with no gene match: 4. The CDR3 is 14 residues long. The CDR3 nucleotides are TGTGCCACCAGCGCGGGACAGGGGATCAATGAGCAGTTCTTC. This codes for CATSAGQGINEQFF. Variable domain in full (rest from reference TRBV15 and TRBJ2-1): DAMVIQNPRYQVTQFGKPVTLSCSQTLNHNVMYWYQQKSSQAPKLLFHYYDKDFNNEADTPDNFQSRRPNTSFCFLDIRSPGLGDTAMYLCATSAGQGINEQFFGPGTRLTVL.

The chain employs TRBV28 and TRBJ2-7; perhaps TRBD2 as D (5 bases). The V gene's germline CDR1 is MDHEN and CDR2 SYDVKM. V shed 6 bases and J shed 0 bases, with 12 bases lying between them. This CDR3 comprises 14 residues. CDR3 DNA sequence: TGTGCCAGCAGCCCCCCGGACTTCTCCTACGAGCAGTACTTC. It codes for CASSPPDFSYEQYF.

V is TRBV27 and J is TRBJ2-6, with a possible D match to TRBD1 (6 bases). V was trimmed by 3 bases and J by 9 bases, leaving 15 bases between them. This CDR3 region has 15 residues. Germline loops: CDR1 MNHEY, CDR2 SMNVEV (reference sequence). The CDR3 DNA sequence: TGTGCCAGCAGTTTTCGGGCAGGGGTTGGCAACGTCCTGACTTTC. Translation gives CASSFRAGVGNVLTF.

The V gene is TRBV5-4, the J gene TRBJ1-2, with TRBD1 matching over 10 bases. Germline assignment: CDR1 SGHNT and CDR2 YYREEE (reference sequence). This CDR3 contains 16 residues. The V gene end was trimmed by 2 bases and the J gene end by 7 bases; junction bases not matched to a gene: 11. DNA for the CDR3: TGTGCCAGCAGCTTAGGGACAGGGGACCCTAGACTTGGCTACACCTTC. This encodes CASSLGTGDPRLGYTF.

The rearrangement uses TRBV7-9 and TRBJ2-1; TRBD2 matches at 7 bases. V lost 5 bases, J lost 8 bases, and 12 bases stayed unmatched. The germline V gene encodes CDR1 SEHNR and CDR2 FQNEAQ (reference sequence). The CDR3 runs to 15 residues. CDR3 coding DNA: TGTGCCAGCAGCCCCCAAGCGGGACGGTGGGATGAGCAGTTCTTC. Its translation is CASSPQAGRWDEQFF.